Below are 19 T cell receptor beta chains sequenced from a single sample in a study of T cells in Graves' hyperthyroidism and ophthalmopathy. Amplification of TCR beta CDR3 regions was performed using RNA transcripts as template. The HTBI set primed first-round TCR CDR3 RT-PCR. TCRdb used MiXCR to reprocess the multiplex PCR reads, holding one entry per CDR3 protein. Of roughly 350,000 distinct CDR3 sequences listed, around 15% are singletons. The source material was blood. These receptors were taken from a woman in her thirties or forties with Graves' ophthalmopathy.

This clonotype was seen repeatedly, ten times or more. J is TRBJ2-2 and V is TRBV7-8, with TRBD1 matching 7 bases. Germline V gene data show CDR1 as SGHVS and CDR2 as FQNEAQ. This CDR3 spans 15 amino acids. J gave up 5 bases and V 5 bases, and 8 bases lay outside the gene matches. The DNA for the CDR3 is TGTGCCAGCAGCCCCCAGACAGGGACGACCGGGGAGCTGTTTTTT. The encoded protein is CASSPQTGTTGELFF.

This clonotype was detected many times. The J gene is TRBJ1-1, the V gene TRBV5-4; D is possibly TRBD1 (6 bases). This CDR3 region has 15 residues. V was cut by 0 bases and J by 0 bases, with 9 bases left in between. CDR1 and CDR2 (germline): SGHNT, YYREEE (reference sequence). This chain's CDR3 is CASSLAQGMNTEAFF. The CDR3 coding sequence is TGTGCCAGCAGCTTGGCACAGGGCATGAACACTGAAGCTTTCTTT.

This clonotype has more than one count but fewer than ten. The chain recombines TRBV5-6 with TRBJ2-3; D not certain. The CDR3 contains 14 residues. CDR1 and CDR2 from the germline V gene are SGHDT and YYEEEE. Between the trimmed V and J ends, which lost 2 bases and 0 bases, there was a span of 7 bases. In nucleotides, the CDR3 is TGTGCCAGCAGCTTTTACGGGAGCACAGATACGCAGTATTTT. Residues: CASSFYGSTDTQYF.

This clonotype has just a few counts. The rearrangement joins TRBV24-1 to TRBJ2-3; tentative D call: TRBD2 (5 bases). The germline V and J ends were trimmed by 9 bases and 6 bases, with 9 bases remaining between them. The length of the CDR3 is 11 residues. Germline V lookup: CDR1 KGHDR, CDR2 SFDVKD. CDR3 region: CATERRDTQYF. In DNA, the CDR3 is TGTGCCACCGAAAGGAGGGATACGCAGTATTTT.

This clonotype has just a few counts. This rearrangement joins TRBV6-1 to TRBJ1-6; tentatively, D is TRBD1 (5 bases). The V gene lost 5 bases and the J gene lost 4 bases, with 12 bases spanning the gap. This CDR3 has 15 residues. Germline V gene data show CDR1 as MNHNS and CDR2 as SASEGT. The CDR3 region has the DNA TGTGCCAGCAGTACGCGGGACCCTTATAATTCACCCCTCCACTTT. It is translated as CASSTRDPYNSPLHF.

The chain carries TRBV24-1 and TRBJ2-1; D ambiguous. This CDR3 is 15 amino acids long. Germline loops: CDR1 KGHDR, CDR2 SFDVKD. The V gene lost 5 bases and the J gene lost 4 bases, with 14 bases spanning the gap. The CDR3 coding sequence is TGTGCCACCAGTGCTGGACCATCCCTTTACAATGAGCAGTTCTTC. Protein product: CATSAGPSLYNEQFF.

In its sample, this clonotype was seen a few times. The chain carries TRBV19 and TRBJ2-7; a weak D match, TRBD2 (6 bases). The germline V and J ends were trimmed by 0 bases and 4 bases, with 10 bases remaining between them. CDR1 and CDR2 from the germline V gene are LNHDA and SQIVND (reference sequence). The CDR3 spans 14 residues. Here the CDR3 reads CASSIEPGEYEQYF. CDR3 nucleotides: TGTGCCAGTAGTATAGAGCCGGGGGAGTACGAGCAGTACTTC.

Only a few counts were recorded for this clonotype. This may arise from a read error, as a much more abundant clone is one base away. The rearrangement links TRBV12-3 or TRBV12-4 to TRBJ1-1; D gene unclear. Trimming took off 5 bases at V and 11 bases at J, with 9 bases between the two ends. The CDR3 is made up of 10 amino acids. CDR3 sequence (DNA): TGTGCCAGCAGTGCCCAAATTGCTTTCTTT. It specifies CASSAQIAFF.

This clonotype was counted many times. The J gene is TRBJ2-3, the V gene TRBV7-2, with D possibly TRBD1 on 6 matching bases. V lost 6 bases, J lost 4 bases, and 20 bases lay in between. This CDR3 region has 16 residues. Germline assignment: CDR1 SGHTA and CDR2 FQGNSA. The CDR3 sequence is CASSSYWGRQSDTQYF. The CDR3 DNA sequence: TGTGCCAGCAGTTCCTATTGGGGGCGACAATCAGATACGCAGTATTTT.

This clonotype was seen ten or more times. This chain joins TRBV27 and TRBJ2-5; D gene unclear. Germline V lookup: CDR1 MNHEY, CDR2 SMNVEV (reference sequence). This CDR3 contains 13 residues. V lost 5 bases and J 4 bases, leaving 11 bases between the germline ends. The CDR3 nucleotides read TGTGCCAGCAGTACCAACCCCCTAGAGACCCAGTACTTC. Its translation: CASSTNPLETQYF.

This clonotype was seen at least ten times. The chain combines TRBV2 with TRBJ2-7; no definite D call. V lost 6 bases to trimming and J lost 0 bases, with 9 bases between them. CDR1 is SNHLY and CDR2 is FYNNEI in the germline V gene. The CDR3 has 13 residues. The CDR3 DNA follows: TGTGCCAGCAGAATGAGCCCCTCCTACGAGCAGTACTTC. It codes for CASRMSPSYEQYF.

V gene TRBV7-9 combines with J gene TRBJ1-4; TRBD1 agrees at 7 bases. Looked up from germline, CDR1 is SEHNR and CDR2 is FQNEAQ (reference sequence). This CDR3 region has 14 residues. J lost 8 bases, V lost 6 bases, and 9 bases had no gene match. The CDR3: CASSPRDSEEKLFF. In nucleotides, the CDR3 is TGTGCCAGCAGTCCCCGGGACAGCGAAGAAAAACTGTTTTTT. The full variable domain, in which reference TRBV7-9 and TRBJ1-4 provide the parts outside the CDR3, is DTGVSQNPRHKITKRGQNVTFRCDPISEHNRLYWYRQTLGQGPEFLTYFQNEAQLEKSRLLSDRFSAERPKGSFSTLEIQRTEQGDSAMYLCASSPRDSEEKLFFGSGTQLSVL.

This sequence joins TRBV4-1 and TRBJ2-7, with 8 bases identical to TRBD1. Germline trimming cut 2 bases from V and 5 bases from J; bases unmatched to any gene: 8. Germline CDR1 MGHRA, CDR2 YSYEKL. CDR3 length equals 15 residues. CDR3: CASSQPGQAIHEQYF. DNA for the CDR3: TGCGCCAGCAGCCAACCGGGACAGGCTATTCACGAGCAGTACTTC.

This clonotype was picked up many times. The chain joins TRBV27 to TRBJ2-7; D is undetermined. This CDR3 is built from 14 residues. V lost 3 bases and J 2 bases, leaving 11 bases between the germline ends. Germline V gene lookup returns CDR1 MNHEY and CDR2 SMNVEV (reference sequence). The CDR3 DNA reads as TGTGCCAGCAGTTTTTCAGTCAATGCCTACGAGCAGTACTTC. Translating gives CASSFSVNAYEQYF.

The sample holds many counts of this clonotype. This chain joins TRBV27 and TRBJ1-1, with TRBD1 matching 8 bases. CDR3 length: 13 residues. J was trimmed by 3 bases and V by 8 bases; bases with no gene match: 5. The germline V gene encodes CDR1 MNHEY and CDR2 SMNVEV (reference sequence). CDR3 bases: TGTGCCAGCGGACAGGGAAGGTACACTGAAGCTTTCTTT. Translated, it gives CASGQGRYTEAFF.

This clonotype was counted ten times or more. This chain joins TRBV11-3 and TRBJ1-1; 8 bases fit TRBD1. V gave up 5 bases and J gave up 1 base; unmatched junction bases: 6. This CDR3 has 15 amino acids. CDR1 and CDR2 from the germline V gene are SGHNT and YENEEA. The CDR3 loop reads CASSPGGESNTEAFF. In DNA, the CDR3 is TGTGCCAGCAGCCCAGGGGGCGAGTCGAACACTGAAGCTTTCTTT. The entire variable domain, with the rest obtained from reference TRBV11-3 and TRBJ1-1, is as follows: EAGVVQSPRYKIIEKKQPVAFWCNPISGHNTLYWYLQNLGQGPELLIRYENEEAVDDSQLPKDRFSAERLKGVDSTLKIQPAELGDSAVYLCASSPGGESNTEAFFGQGTRLTVV.

This clonotype was seen repeatedly, ten times or more. The V and J genes are TRBV28 and TRBJ2-3; 13 nucleotides match TRBD2. This CDR3 region has 18 residues. Looked up from germline, CDR1 is MDHEN and CDR2 is SYDVKM. J lost 2 bases, V lost 2 bases, and 7 bases had no gene match. The CDR3 sequence: CASSLELAGGVITDTQYF. The CDR3 DNA reads as TGTGCCAGCAGTTTAGAACTAGCGGGGGGGGTGATCACAGATACGCAGTATTTT.

Concerning this clonotype itself: The CDR3 end shows no conserved phenylalanine or tryptophan, and so a read error is likely. The chain employs TRBV6-5 and TRBJ1-1, with D unclear. V was clipped by 0 bases and J by 5 bases, with 13 bases between them. CDR3 length: 15 residues. CDR1 and CDR2 from the germline V gene are MNHEY and SVGAGI. DNA for the CDR3: TGTGCCAGCAGTTACTCGAACGGCAGGTCTACTGAAGCTTTCCTT. Translated: CASSYSNGRSTEAFL.

This clonotype occurred once. The chain recombines TRBV18 with TRBJ2-1; TRBD1 aligns across 10 bases. Germline trimming cut 3 bases from V and 6 bases from J; bases unmatched to any gene: 5. The CDR3 runs 15 residues. Germline lookup yields CDR1 KGHSH and CDR2 LQKENI. The CDR3 bases are TGTGCCAGCTCACCGTTAGGGACAGGGGCCAATGAGCAGTTCTTC. It is translated as CASSPLGTGANEQFF.